Each of the 12 T cell receptor beta chains below was sequenced from the same sample in a study of identical twins. TCRdb re-derived calls from the 5' RACE reads in MiXCR, one entry per CDR3 protein. The table includes a few hundred thousand distinct CDR3 sequences, over 8.5% detected once. Separately, the same data were catalogued under a study of yellow fever vaccine responses in identical twins.

Material: PBMCs. Source of these receptors: a woman younger than 35 in good health.

The V and J genes are TRBV4-1 and TRBJ1-1, with D possibly TRBD1 on 6 matching bases. Per germline, CDR1 MGHRA and CDR2 YSYEKL. This CDR3 spans 15 amino acids. Trimming stripped 4 bases from V and 3 bases from J, with 15 bases between. The CDR3 region has the DNA TGCGCCAGCAGCCCAACAGGGACGGGGGACACTGAAGCTTTCTTT. Its translation: CASSPTGTGDTEAFF.

Ten or more counts support this clonotype. The genes are TRBV27 and TRBJ2-1, with 10 nucleotides matching TRBD2. CDR1 and CDR2 from the germline V gene are MNHEY and SMNVEV (reference sequence). The CDR3 is 15 amino acids. Trimming cost V 9 bases and J 5 bases; bases outside gene matches: 10. CDR3 residues: CASLPASGRNNEQFF. For the CDR3, the DNA is TGTGCCAGTCTACCGGCTAGCGGGAGAAACAATGAGCAGTTCTTC.

This clonotype was counted only a few times. The chain links TRBV5-1 to TRBJ1-1, with a possible D match to TRBD1 (6 bases). The CDR3 covers 14 residues. The germline CDR1 and CDR2 sequences are SGHRS and YFSETQ. The V and J ends lost 4 bases and 0 bases respectively, with 10 bases between them. The CDR3 DNA reads as TGCGCCAGCAGCGCCGGACAGCTGAACACTGAAGCTTTCTTT. Translating it yields CASSAGQLNTEAFF.

Ten or more counts support this clonotype. V usage is TRBV4-3 and J usage is TRBJ1-3, with 7 nucleotides matching TRBD1. This CDR3 is built from 15 residues. Germline CDR1 is LGHNA and CDR2 is YSLEER. V shed 4 bases and J 4 bases; nucleotides not matched to a gene: 7. The CDR3: CASSRTGDKGNTIYF. The CDR3 DNA is TGCGCCAGCAGCCGAACAGGGGATAAAGGAAACACCATATATTTT.

The chain has TRBV29-1 and TRBJ2-3; no firm D call. Germline values: CDR1 SQVTM, CDR2 ANQGSEA. CDR3 size: 12 residues. V lost 4 bases and J lost 4, with 9 bases in between. In DNA form, the CDR3 reads TGCAGCGTTGTTCTCGGGTCAGATACGCAGTATTTT. Its translation is CSVVLGSDTQYF.

This clonotype was counted ten times or more. The chain joins TRBV10-3 to TRBJ2-6, with 10 bases lining up with TRBD1. The length of the CDR3 is 18 residues. V was pared by 5 bases and J by 2 bases, with 9 bases of the junction left unmatched. Germline assignment: CDR1 ENHRY and CDR2 SYGVKD. The CDR3 DNA follows: TGTGCCATCAGTTCCCGGTCGACAGGGGGCGCTGGGGCCAACGTCCTGACTTTC. Translating it yields CAISSRSTGGAGANVLTF.

This clonotype was picked up many times. The rearrangement joins TRBV7-2 to TRBJ2-5, with no clear D. Between the trimmed V and J ends, which lost 5 bases and 4 bases, there was a span of 5 bases. The CDR3 runs 11 residues. Germline-derived CDR1 and CDR2 are SGHTA and FQGNSA. CDR3 protein: CASSPLETQYF. The CDR3 DNA reads as TGTGCCAGCAGCCCTCTAGAGACCCAGTACTTC. Drawing the rest from reference TRBV7-2 and TRBJ2-5, the complete variable domain is GAGVSQSPSNKVTEKGKDVELRCDPISGHTALYWYRQSLGQGLEFLIYFQGNSAPDKSGLPSDRFSAERTGGSVSTLTIQRTQQEDSAVYLCASSPLETQYFGPGTRLLVL.

J is TRBJ2-7 and V is TRBV30; D is perhaps TRBD2 (5 bases). Germline V lookup: CDR1 GTSNPN, CDR2 SVGIG (reference sequence). The V end was cut by 7 bases, the J end by 7 bases, with 17 bases between. This CDR3 comprises 12 residues. CDR3 protein: CAYANPPGEQYF. As DNA, the CDR3 is TGTGCCTATGCGAACCCTCCGGGGGAGCAGTACTTC.

J is TRBJ2-3 and V is TRBV20-1; the D is unclear. V was clipped by 0 bases and J by 3 bases, with 13 bases between them. Germline V lookup: CDR1 DFQATT, CDR2 SNEGSKA (reference sequence). This CDR3 has 15 amino acids. CDR3: CSARDLEPGTDTQYF. As DNA, the CDR3 is TGCAGTGCTAGAGATTTGGAGCCTGGGACAGATACGCAGTATTTT.

There are many counts of this clonotype. This chain joins TRBV9 and TRBJ2-1, with a weak D call TRBD1 (5 bases). The CDR3 consists of 15 residues. With 6 bases removed from V and 4 bases from J, the gap between germline ends came to 17 bases. Germline V gene sequence: CDR1 SGDLS, CDR2 YYNGEE. CDR3 residues: CASTSKGNQYNEQFF. The CDR3 nucleotides read TGTGCCAGCACCTCCAAGGGGAACCAGTACAATGAGCAGTTCTTC.

This clonotype was seen only a few times. This sequence joins TRBV6-2 or TRBV6-3 and TRBJ2-7, with TRBD2 matching 7 bases. The CDR3 extends over 14 amino acids. CDR1 and CDR2 (germline): MNHEY, SVGEGT. Trimming at V came to 2 bases and at J to 4 bases, leaving 5 bases not matched to a gene. CDR3 nucleotides: TGTGCCAGCAGTTACCCCCAGCGGGAATACGAGCAGTACTTC. Translated: CASSYPQREYEQYF.

The DNA for the CDR3 is TGCAGCGTTCGCCCCCAGGGGTCAAGGAACACCGGGGAGCTGTTTTTT. Encoded protein: CSVRPQGSRNTGELFF. The V call is TRBV29-1, the J call TRBJ2-2; tentative D call: TRBD1 (6 bases). CDR3 length equals 16 residues. The germline gives CDR1 SQVTM, CDR2 ANQGSEA. V was shortened by 5 bases and J by 1 base, with 17 bases between the two germline ends.